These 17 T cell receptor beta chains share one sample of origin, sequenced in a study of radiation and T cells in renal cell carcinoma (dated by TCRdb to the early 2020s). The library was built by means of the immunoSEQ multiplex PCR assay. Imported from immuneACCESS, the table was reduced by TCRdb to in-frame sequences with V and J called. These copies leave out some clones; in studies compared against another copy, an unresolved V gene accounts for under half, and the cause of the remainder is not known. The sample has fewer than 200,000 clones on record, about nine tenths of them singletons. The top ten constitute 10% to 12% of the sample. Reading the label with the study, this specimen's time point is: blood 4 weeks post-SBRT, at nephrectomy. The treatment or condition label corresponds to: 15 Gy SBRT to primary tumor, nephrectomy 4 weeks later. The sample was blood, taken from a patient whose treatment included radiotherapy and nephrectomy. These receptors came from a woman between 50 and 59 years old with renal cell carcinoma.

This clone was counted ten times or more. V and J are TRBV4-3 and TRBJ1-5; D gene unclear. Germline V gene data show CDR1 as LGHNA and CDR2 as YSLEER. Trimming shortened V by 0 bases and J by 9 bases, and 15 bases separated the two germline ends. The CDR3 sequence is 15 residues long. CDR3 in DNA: TGCGCCAGCAGCCAAGATCGCACGGCGGGTGGGCCCCAGCATTTT. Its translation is CASSQDRTAGGPQHF.

The CDR3 region is CASSKRGAPVGNTEAFF. In DNA, the CDR3 is TGTGCCAGCAGCAAACGAGGGGCACCCGTAGGGAACACTGAAGCTTTCTTT. V usage is TRBV21-1 and J usage is TRBJ1-1. TRBV21-1 is labeled a pseudogene. The CDR3 spans 17 residues.

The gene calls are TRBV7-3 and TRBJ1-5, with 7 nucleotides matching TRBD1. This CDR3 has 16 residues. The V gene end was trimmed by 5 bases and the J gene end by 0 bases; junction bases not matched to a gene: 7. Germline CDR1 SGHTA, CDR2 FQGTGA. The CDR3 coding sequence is TGTGCCAGCAGCCTCGGGACAGAATATAGCAATCAGCCCCAGCATTTT. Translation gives CASSLGTEYSNQPQHF.

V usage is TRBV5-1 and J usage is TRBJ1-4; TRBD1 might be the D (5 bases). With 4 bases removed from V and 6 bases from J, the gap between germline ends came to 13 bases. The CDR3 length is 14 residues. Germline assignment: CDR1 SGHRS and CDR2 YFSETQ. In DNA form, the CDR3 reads TGCGCCAGCAGCCGTGAAGGGGTAGATGAAAAACTGTTTTTT. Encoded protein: CASSREGVDEKLFF. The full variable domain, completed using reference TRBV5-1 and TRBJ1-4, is KAGVTQTPRYLIKTRGQQVTLSCSPISGHRSVSWYQQTPGQGLQFLFEYFSETQRNKGNFPGRFSGRQFSNSRSEMNVSTLELGDSALYLCASSREGVDEKLFFGSGTQLSVL.

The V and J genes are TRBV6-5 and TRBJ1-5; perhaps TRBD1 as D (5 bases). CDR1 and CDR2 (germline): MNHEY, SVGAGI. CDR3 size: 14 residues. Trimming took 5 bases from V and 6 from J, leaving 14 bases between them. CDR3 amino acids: CASSKRQFSQPQHF. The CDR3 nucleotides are TGTGCCAGCAGTAAACGACAGTTCAGTCAGCCCCAGCATTTT.

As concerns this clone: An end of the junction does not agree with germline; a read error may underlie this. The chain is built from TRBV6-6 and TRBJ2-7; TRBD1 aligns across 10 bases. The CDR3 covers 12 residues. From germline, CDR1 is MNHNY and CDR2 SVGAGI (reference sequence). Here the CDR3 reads CASSVGQGVFSF. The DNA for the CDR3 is TGTGCCAGCAGCGTTGGACAGGGGGTTTTCTCCTTC.

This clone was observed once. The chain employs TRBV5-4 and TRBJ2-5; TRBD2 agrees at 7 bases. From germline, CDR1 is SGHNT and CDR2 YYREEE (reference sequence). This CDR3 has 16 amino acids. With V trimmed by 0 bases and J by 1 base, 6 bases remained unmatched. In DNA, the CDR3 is TGTGCCAGCAGCTTGGATACGCGGGGGTTCCAAGAGACCCAGTACTTC. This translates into CASSLDTRGFQETQYF.

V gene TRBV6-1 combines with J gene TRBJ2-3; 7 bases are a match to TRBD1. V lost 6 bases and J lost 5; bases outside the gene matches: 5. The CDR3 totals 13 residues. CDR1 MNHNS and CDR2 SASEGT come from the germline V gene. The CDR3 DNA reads TGTGCCAGCAGCTCCGACAGGGTAGATACGCAGTATTTT. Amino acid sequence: CASSSDRVDTQYF.

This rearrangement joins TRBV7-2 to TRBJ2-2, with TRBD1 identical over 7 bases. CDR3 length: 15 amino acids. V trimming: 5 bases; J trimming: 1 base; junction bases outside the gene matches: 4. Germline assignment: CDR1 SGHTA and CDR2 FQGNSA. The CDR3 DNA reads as TGTGCCAGCAGCCTAAGGACAGGGAACACCGGGGAGCTGTTTTTT. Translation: CASSLRTGNTGELFF.

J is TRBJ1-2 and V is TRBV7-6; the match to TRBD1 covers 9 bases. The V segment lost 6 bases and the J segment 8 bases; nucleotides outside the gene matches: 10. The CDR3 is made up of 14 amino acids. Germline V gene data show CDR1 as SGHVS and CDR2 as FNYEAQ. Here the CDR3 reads CASSMTGGSEGYTF. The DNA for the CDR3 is TGTGCCAGCAGTATGACAGGGGGTTCGGAGGGCTACACCTTC.

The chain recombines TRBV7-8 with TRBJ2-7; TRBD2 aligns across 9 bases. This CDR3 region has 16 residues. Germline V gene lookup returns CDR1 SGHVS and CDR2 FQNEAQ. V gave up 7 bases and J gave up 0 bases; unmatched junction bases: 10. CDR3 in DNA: TGTGCCAGCACCCCTACTGGACTAGCGAGCTCCTACGAGCAGTACTTC. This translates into CASTPTGLASSYEQYF. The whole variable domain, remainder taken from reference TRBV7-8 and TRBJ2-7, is GAGVSQSPRYKVAKRGQDVALRCDPISGHVSLFWYQQALGQGPEFLTYFQNEAQLDKSGLPSDRFFAERPEGSVSTLKIQRTQQEDSAVYLCASTPTGLASSYEQYFGPGTRLTVT.

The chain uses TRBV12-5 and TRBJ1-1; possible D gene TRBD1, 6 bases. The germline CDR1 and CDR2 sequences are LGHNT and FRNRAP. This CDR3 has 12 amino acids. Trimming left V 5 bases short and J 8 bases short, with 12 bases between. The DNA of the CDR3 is TGTGCTAGTGGTATGGGCGACAGGGAAGCTTTCTTT. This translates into CASGMGDREAFF. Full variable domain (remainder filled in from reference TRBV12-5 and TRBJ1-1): DARVTQTPRHKVTEMGQEVTMRCQPILGHNTVFWYRQTMMQGLELLAYFRNRAPLDDSGMPKDRFSAEMPDATLATLKIQPSEPRDSAVYFCASGMGDREAFFGQGTRLTVV.

The CDR3 here is CASSQALGDTQYF. The CDR3 DNA reads as TGTGCCAGCAGCCAAGCCCTTGGAGATACGCAGTATTTT. The V call is TRBV4-2, the J call TRBJ2-3; no clear D gene. In germline, CDR1 is LGHNA, CDR2 YNFKEQ. This CDR3 is built from 13 residues. Trimming left V 1 base short and J 5 bases short, with 7 bases between.

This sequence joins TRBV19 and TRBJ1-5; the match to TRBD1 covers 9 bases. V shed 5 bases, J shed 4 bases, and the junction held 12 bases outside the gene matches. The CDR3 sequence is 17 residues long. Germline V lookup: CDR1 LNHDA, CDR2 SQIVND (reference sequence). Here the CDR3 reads CASSPSADRGGNQPQHF. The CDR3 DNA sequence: TGTGCCAGTAGTCCCTCCGCGGACAGGGGAGGGAATCAGCCCCAGCATTTT.

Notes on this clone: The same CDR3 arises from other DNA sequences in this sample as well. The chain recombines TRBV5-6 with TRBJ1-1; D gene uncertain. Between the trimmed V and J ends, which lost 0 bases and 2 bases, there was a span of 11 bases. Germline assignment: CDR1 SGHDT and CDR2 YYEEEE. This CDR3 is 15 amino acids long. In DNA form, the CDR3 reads TGTGCCAGCAGCTTGGCCGGAGGAAGAAACACTGAAGCTTTCTTT. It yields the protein CASSLAGGRNTEAFF.

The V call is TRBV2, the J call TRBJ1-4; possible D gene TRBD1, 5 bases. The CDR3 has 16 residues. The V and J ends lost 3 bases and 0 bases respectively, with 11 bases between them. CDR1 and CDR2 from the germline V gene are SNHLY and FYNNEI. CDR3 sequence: CASSEGTVATNEKLFF. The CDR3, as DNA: TGTGCCAGCAGTGAGGGGACGGTCGCAACTAATGAAAAACTGTTTTTT.

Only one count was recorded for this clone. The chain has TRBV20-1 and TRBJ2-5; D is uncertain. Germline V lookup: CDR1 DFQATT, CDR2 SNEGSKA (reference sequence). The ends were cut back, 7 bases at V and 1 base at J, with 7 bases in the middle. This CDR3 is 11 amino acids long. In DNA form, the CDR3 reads TGCAGTGGGCAATTCCAAGAGACCCAGTACTTC. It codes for CSGQFQETQYF.